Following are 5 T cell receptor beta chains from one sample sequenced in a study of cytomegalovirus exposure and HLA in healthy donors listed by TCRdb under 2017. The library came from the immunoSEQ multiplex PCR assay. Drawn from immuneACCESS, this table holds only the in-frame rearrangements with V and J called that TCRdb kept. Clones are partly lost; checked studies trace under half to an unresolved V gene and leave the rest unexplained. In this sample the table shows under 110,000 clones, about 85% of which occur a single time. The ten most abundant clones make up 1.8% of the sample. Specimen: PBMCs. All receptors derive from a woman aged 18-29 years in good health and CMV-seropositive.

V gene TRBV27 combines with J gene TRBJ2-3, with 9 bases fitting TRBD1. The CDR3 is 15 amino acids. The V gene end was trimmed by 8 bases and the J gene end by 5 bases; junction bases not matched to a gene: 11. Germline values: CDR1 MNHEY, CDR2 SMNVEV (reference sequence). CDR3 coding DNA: TGTGCCAGCGGGGGGACAGGGCCTACGGGAGATACGCAGTATTTT. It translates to CASGGTGPTGDTQYF.

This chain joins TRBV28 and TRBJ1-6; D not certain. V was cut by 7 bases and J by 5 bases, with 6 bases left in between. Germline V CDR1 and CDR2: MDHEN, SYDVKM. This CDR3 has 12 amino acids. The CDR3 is CASTQNNSPLHF. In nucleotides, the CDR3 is TGTGCCAGCACACAGAATAATTCACCCCTCCACTTT.

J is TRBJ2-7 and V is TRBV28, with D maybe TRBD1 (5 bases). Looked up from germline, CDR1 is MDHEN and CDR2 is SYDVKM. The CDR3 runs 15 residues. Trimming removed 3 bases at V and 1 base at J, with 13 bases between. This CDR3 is CASSFRPGSSYEQYV. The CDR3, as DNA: TGTGCCAGCAGTTTTAGGCCAGGGTCGTCCTACGAGCAGTACGTC.

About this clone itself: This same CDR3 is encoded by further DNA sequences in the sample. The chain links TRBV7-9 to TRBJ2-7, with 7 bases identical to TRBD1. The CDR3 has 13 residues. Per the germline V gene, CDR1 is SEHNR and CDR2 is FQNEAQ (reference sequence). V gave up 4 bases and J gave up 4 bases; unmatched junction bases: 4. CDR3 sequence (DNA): TGTGCCAGCAGCTCCCGGGACAGTTACGAGCAGTACGTC. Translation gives CASSSRDSYEQYV.

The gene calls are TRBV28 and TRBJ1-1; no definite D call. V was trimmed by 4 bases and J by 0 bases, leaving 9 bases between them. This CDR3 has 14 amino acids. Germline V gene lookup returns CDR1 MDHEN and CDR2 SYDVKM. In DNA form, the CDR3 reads TGTGCCAGCAGTTCAGGTCTCATGAACACTGAAGCTTTCTTT. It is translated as CASSSGLMNTEAFF.